These 26 T cell receptor beta chains originate from one sample sequenced in a study of T cell repertoires in cytomegalovirus infection. From the reads, TCRdb called clonotypes with MiXCR, one entry per CDR3 protein. The data show about 180,000 distinct CDR3 sequences, 14% seen once. The sample taken for sequencing was PBMCs. The receptors stem from a human donor in good health (CMV status not recorded). Some clones in this sample may be carry-over from other donors' samples.

This clonotype was observed at least ten times. This chain uses TRBV7-2 with TRBJ1-2; maybe TRBD1 (5 bases). CDR3 length: 16 residues. Germline V gene data show CDR1 as SGHTA and CDR2 as FQGNSA. V lost 1 base and J 3 bases, leaving 15 bases between the germline ends. In DNA form, the CDR3 reads TGTGCCAGCAGCTTAGGGGGGAAGGGCGGCGACTATGGCTACACCTTC. It translates to CASSLGGKGGDYGYTF.

This clonotype has a count of ten or more. The gene calls are TRBV27 and TRBJ1-2; TRBD1 agrees at 7 bases. V trimming: 7 bases; J trimming: 5 bases; junction bases outside the gene matches: 10. The CDR3 covers 14 residues. The germline V gene encodes CDR1 MNHEY and CDR2 SMNVEV (reference sequence). CDR3 DNA: TGTGCCAGCACACCAGGGGGTGGATTTTATGGCTACACCTTC. Protein product: CASTPGGGFYGYTF.

At least ten counts were recorded for this clonotype. This chain joins TRBV7-9 and TRBJ1-5; D uncertain. The CDR3 loop spans 14 amino acids. Germline CDR1 reads SEHNR; CDR2 reads FQNEAQ (reference sequence). Trimming shortened V by 4 bases and J by 0 bases, and 7 bases separated the two germline ends. CDR3 sequence (DNA): TGTGCCAGCAGCTCAATCAGTAGCAATCAGCCCCAGCATTTT. This gives the protein CASSSISSNQPQHF.

This clonotype has at least ten counts. Here the CDR3 DNA reads TGTGCCAGCAGCCATGGGACCGGGTGGGAGACCCAGTACTTC. This codes for CASSHGTGWETQYF. The chain links TRBV7-7 to TRBJ2-5, with D perhaps TRBD1 or TRBD2 (5 bases each). Per the germline V gene, CDR1 is SSHAT and CDR2 is FNYEAQ (reference sequence). The length of the CDR3 is 14 residues. Between the trimmed V and J ends, which lost 5 bases and 5 bases, there was a span of 15 bases.

The sample holds many counts of this clonotype. The chain carries TRBV7-2 and TRBJ2-1; weak D call: TRBD2 (6 bases). Per germline, CDR1 SGHTA and CDR2 FQGNSA. The V and J ends lost 0 bases and 3 bases respectively, with 9 bases between them. The CDR3 has 15 amino acids. CDR3: CASSLAGSGYNEQFF. The CDR3, as DNA: TGTGCCAGCAGCTTAGCAGGTAGCGGCTACAATGAGCAGTTCTTC.

In regard to this clonotype: A much larger clone sits a single nucleotide away, making a read error possible. This chain joins TRBV6-1 and TRBJ2-4; 8 bases match TRBD2. This CDR3 has 14 residues. CDR1 and CDR2 from the germline V gene are MNHNS and SASEGT. The CDR3 here is CARSAVAGRNIQYF. CDR3 coding DNA: TGTGCCCGCAGTGCCGTAGCGGGACGAAACATTCAGTACTTC.

This clonotype was recorded at least ten times. V is TRBV28 and J is TRBJ2-3; 13 positions match TRBD2. This CDR3 spans 16 amino acids. The germline V gene encodes CDR1 MDHEN and CDR2 SYDVKM. J lost 3 bases, V lost 4 bases, and 4 bases had no gene match. CDR3 nucleotides: TGTGCCAGCAGTTCCCAGACTAGCGGGAGGACAGATACGCAGTATTTT. It codes for CASSSQTSGRTDTQYF.

This clonotype showed up many times. This sequence joins TRBV12-3 or TRBV12-4 and TRBJ2-3; 11 bases are a match to TRBD1. This CDR3 contains 14 residues. V shed 6 bases, J shed 6 bases, and the junction held 5 bases outside the gene matches. CDR3: CASSLGTGGDTQYF. The CDR3 coding sequence is TGTGCCAGCAGCCTCGGGACAGGGGGGGATACGCAGTATTTT.

This clonotype was observed a few times. The chain links TRBV7-3 to TRBJ2-7; D not resolved. Between the trimmed V and J ends, which lost 2 bases and 3 bases, there was a span of 23 bases. Germline V gene sequence: CDR1 SGHTA, CDR2 FQGTGA. CDR3 length: 18 residues. This CDR3 reads CASSLRSINSPAVYEQYF. The CDR3 region has the DNA TGTGCCAGCAGCTTACGAAGTATCAACTCTCCGGCGGTCTACGAGCAGTACTTC.

This clonotype occurred many times. The genes are TRBV25-1 and TRBJ2-2; the D gene is possibly TRBD1 (8 bases). The CDR3 spans 16 residues. CDR1 is MGHDK and CDR2 is SYGVNS in the germline V gene. The V gene lost 4 bases and the J gene lost 4 bases, with 16 bases spanning the gap. The CDR3 reads CASSGAGQVGTGELFF. The CDR3 DNA sequence: TGTGCCAGCAGTGGAGCGGGACAGGTCGGCACCGGGGAGCTGTTTTTT.

V gene TRBV29-1 combines with J gene TRBJ1-2; no firm D call. The CDR3 is 13 amino acids. Germline V lookup: CDR1 SQVTM, CDR2 ANQGSEA. V dropped 1 base and J dropped 2 bases, with 8 bases sitting between them. The CDR3 region has the DNA TGCAGCGTTGAAGGCAGGAGAAACTATGGCTACACCTTC. This gives the protein CSVEGRRNYGYTF.

The chain links TRBV20-1 to TRBJ1-2, with 8 bases fitting TRBD1. Germline CDR1 and CDR2: DFQATT and SNEGSKA (reference sequence). The CDR3 is 12 amino acids. After removal of 4 bases from V and 8 bases from J, the junction contained 6 bases not matched to a gene. The CDR3: CSAKRRDRGYTF. CDR3 nucleotide sequence: TGCAGTGCTAAACGACGGGACAGGGGCTACACCTTC.

Many counts were recorded for this clonotype. This chain connects TRBV29-1 to TRBJ1-1; D is unresolved. Per germline, CDR1 SQVTM and CDR2 ANQGSEA. The V end was cut by 7 bases, the J end by 0 bases, with 9 bases between. CDR3 size: 12 residues. CDR3 in DNA: TGCAGCGCCGGACGGTTGAACACTGAAGCTTTCTTT. It is translated as CSAGRLNTEAFF.

This clonotype was seen at least ten times. V and J are TRBV7-9 and TRBJ2-7, with 12 positions matching TRBD1. Germline values: CDR1 SEHNR, CDR2 FQNEAQ (reference sequence). The V and J ends lost 5 bases and 0 bases, in that order; junction bases with no gene match: 14. The CDR3 has 19 residues. The CDR3 coding sequence is TGTGCCAGCAGCAACCACGCGGGGACAGGGGGCGCCAGCTCCTACGAGCAGTACTTC. It specifies CASSNHAGTGGASSYEQYF.

The rearrangement joins TRBV2 to TRBJ2-7, with no clear D. The germline V gene has CDR1 SNHLY and CDR2 FYNNEI. The length of the CDR3 is 13 residues. Trimming stripped 7 bases from V and 3 bases from J, with 13 bases between. The CDR3 bases are TGTGCCAGCAATCCGGGCCTAAACTACGAGCAGTACGTC. Its protein product is CASNPGLNYEQYV.

This clonotype was picked up a small number of times. The chain carries TRBV20-1 and TRBJ1-1; 8 bases agree with TRBD1. Germline V gene data show CDR1 as DFQATT and CDR2 as SNEGSKA (reference sequence). The CDR3 contains 14 residues. V lost 6 bases and J lost 5; bases outside the gene matches: 11. As DNA, the CDR3 is TGCAGTGCCAGAAAACAGGGGGAACAGACTGAAGCTTTCTTT. It encodes CSARKQGEQTEAFF.

This clonotype was counted many times. The J gene is TRBJ1-1, the V gene TRBV12-3 or TRBV12-4; 8 bases line up with TRBD1. The J segment lost 1 base and the V segment lost 6 bases, leaving 7 bases of the junction unmatched. The CDR3 has 15 residues. The CDR3 loop reads CASSPRGQGNTEAFF. DNA for the CDR3: TGTGCCAGCAGCCCGAGAGGACAGGGGAACACTGAAGCTTTCTTT.

This clonotype was detected ten times or more. V usage is TRBV7-9 and J usage is TRBJ2-1; 11 bases agree with TRBD2. Germline CDR1 and CDR2: SEHNR and FQNEAQ (reference sequence). This CDR3 contains 18 residues. The V and J ends lost 4 bases and 7 bases, in that order; junction bases with no gene match: 15. Written as DNA, the CDR3 is TGTGCCAGCAGCTCTAAGGTCCGAACTAGCGGGAGTCGGAATGAGCAGTTCTTC. This gives the protein CASSSKVRTSGSRNEQFF.

The chain joins TRBV2 to TRBJ1-2; D is uncertain. The CDR3 loop spans 14 amino acids. The V end lost 3 bases, the J end lost 2 bases, and 10 bases lay between the germline ends. CDR1 is SNHLY and CDR2 is FYNNEI in the germline V gene. CDR3 amino acids: CASSDPSTNYGYTF. DNA for the CDR3: TGTGCCAGCAGTGACCCGAGCACCAACTATGGCTACACCTTC.

This clonotype has ten or more counts. The chain has TRBV4-1 and TRBJ2-5; 9 nucleotides match TRBD1. Germline V gives CDR1 MGHRA, CDR2 YSYEKL. Germline trimming cut 4 bases from V and 4 bases from J; bases unmatched to any gene: 10. This CDR3 spans 16 amino acids. CDR3 sequence reads: CASSPLPTGGLETQYF. The CDR3 region has the DNA TGCGCCAGCAGCCCACTACCAACAGGGGGCTTAGAGACCCAGTACTTC.

V is TRBV29-1 and J is TRBJ1-3; tentative D call: TRBD1 (5 bases). Deletions cut 4 bases from V and 3 bases from J, with 16 bases between. The CDR3 length is 15 residues. Germline V gene lookup returns CDR1 SQVTM and CDR2 ANQGSEA. The CDR3 nucleotides read TGCAGCGTTGCGACAGACCCTTTGATTGGAAACACCATATATTTT. Translated, it gives CSVATDPLIGNTIYF.

This clonotype was detected only a few times. The J gene is TRBJ2-7, the V gene TRBV10-3; TRBD2 aligns across 10 bases. J gave up 4 bases and V 6 bases, and 9 bases lay outside the gene matches. This CDR3 comprises 15 residues. Germline CDR1 reads ENHRY; CDR2 reads SYGVKD. As DNA, the CDR3 is TGTGCCATCAGCCCCAAGCGGGGGGGACTATACGAGCAGTACTTC. Its protein product is CAISPKRGGLYEQYF.

This clonotype was seen many times. The chain carries TRBV7-2 and TRBJ2-1; 12 bases align to TRBD2. The CDR3 totals 18 residues. The junction had 12 bases not matched to a gene; V was cut back by 1 base and J by 8 bases. Germline V lookup: CDR1 SGHTA, CDR2 FQGNSA. CDR3 bases: TGTGCCAGCAGCTTAGTCCAGGCGGGACTAGCGGGTTGGGATGAGCAGTTCTTC. Translated: CASSLVQAGLAGWDEQFF.

This clonotype was detected only a few times. The chain's CDR3 is CASSGGQLDSGNTIYF. The CDR3 DNA is TGTGCCAGCAGTGGGGGACAGTTAGACTCTGGAAACACCATATATTTT. The chain joins TRBV28 to TRBJ1-3; TRBD1 agrees at 7 bases. Germline values: CDR1 MDHEN, CDR2 SYDVKM. V trimming: 5 bases; J trimming: 0 bases; junction bases outside the gene matches: 7. The length of the CDR3 is 16 residues.

The chain recombines TRBV29-1 with TRBJ2-7, with 8 nucleotides matching TRBD1. Looked up from germline, CDR1 is SQVTM and CDR2 is ANQGSEA. V lost 6 bases to trimming and J lost 6 bases; unmatched junction nucleotides: 7. The CDR3 is 12 residues long. The CDR3 DNA reads as TGCAGCGTGGCGACAGGGGTAAGCGAGCAGTACTTC. This gives the protein CSVATGVSEQYF.

The table lists this clonotype with many counts. The genes are TRBV12-3 or TRBV12-4 and TRBJ1-5, with D tentatively TRBD1 (5 bases). V shed 9 bases and J shed 9 bases, with 27 bases lying between them. The CDR3 length is 16 residues. CDR3 bases: TGTGCCAGTACCGGGCGGACCCCTGGGGGTACCTCGCCCCAGCATTTT. Its translation: CASTGRTPGGTSPQHF.